What follows describes a single TCR beta chain. Its target is not known. The data were obtained in a study of cytomegalovirus exposure and HLA in healthy donors. Researchers ran the PCR with 60 Vbeta and 13 Jbeta primers. Clones were sequenced by immunoSEQ multiplex PCR, and TCRdb holds only the in-frame ones, with some missing. Its table lists about 77,000 clones. Notes on the study in general: A later analysis showed TCR association rates differing by HLA locus, peaking at DRB1 and lowest at HLA-C. In an earlier analysis, about 87% or about 30%: the productive usage of most TCR beta V segments. The authors considered a cluster of highly shared sequence variants likely to be a sequencing artifact.

The TCR was taken from a man in his fifties in good health and CMV-seropositive. Specimen: PBMCs.

CDR3 amino acids: CASSQEGGPDYEQYF. The CDR3 coding sequence is TGTGCCAGCAGCCAAGAGGGAGGGCCCGACTACGAGCAGTACTTC. This sequence joins TRBV4-2 and TRBJ2-7, with 7 bases lining up with TRBD2. The CDR3 loop spans 15 amino acids. From germline, CDR1 is LGHNA and CDR2 YNFKEQ. Trimming at V came to 0 bases and at J to 3 bases, leaving 5 bases not matched to a gene.